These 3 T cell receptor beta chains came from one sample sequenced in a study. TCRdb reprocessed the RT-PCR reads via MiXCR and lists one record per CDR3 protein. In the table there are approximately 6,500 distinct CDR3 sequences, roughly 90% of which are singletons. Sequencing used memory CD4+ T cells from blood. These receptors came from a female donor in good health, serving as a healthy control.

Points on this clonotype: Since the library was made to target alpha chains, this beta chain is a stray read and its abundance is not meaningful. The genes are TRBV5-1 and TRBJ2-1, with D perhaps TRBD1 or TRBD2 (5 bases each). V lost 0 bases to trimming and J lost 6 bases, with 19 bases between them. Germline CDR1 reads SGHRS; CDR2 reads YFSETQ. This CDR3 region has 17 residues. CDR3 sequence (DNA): TGCGCCAGCAGCTTGGGGACGACAATTTTTGGGGGCAATGAGCAGTTCTTC. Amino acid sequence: CASSLGTTIFGGNEQFF.

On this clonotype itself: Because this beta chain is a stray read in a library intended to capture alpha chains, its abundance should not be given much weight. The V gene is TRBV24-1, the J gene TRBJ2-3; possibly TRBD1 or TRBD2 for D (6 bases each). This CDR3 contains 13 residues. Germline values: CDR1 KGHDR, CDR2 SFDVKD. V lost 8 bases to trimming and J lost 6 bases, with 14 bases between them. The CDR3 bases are TGTGCCACCAAGGCCCCGGGGGCGGATACGCAGTATTTT. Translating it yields CATKAPGADTQYF.

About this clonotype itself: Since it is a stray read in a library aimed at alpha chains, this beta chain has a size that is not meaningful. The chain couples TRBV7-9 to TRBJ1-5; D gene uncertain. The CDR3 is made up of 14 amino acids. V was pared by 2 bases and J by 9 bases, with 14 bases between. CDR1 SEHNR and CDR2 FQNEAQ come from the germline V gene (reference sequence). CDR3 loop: CASSLTGPEGPQHF. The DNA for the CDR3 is TGTGCCAGCAGCTTAACCGGGCCCGAGGGGCCCCAGCATTTT. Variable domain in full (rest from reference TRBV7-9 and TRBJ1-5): DTGVSQNPRHKITKRGQNVTFRCDPISEHNRLYWYRQTLGQGPEFLTYFQNEAQLEKSRLLSDRFSAERPKGSFSTLEIQRTEQGDSAMYLCASSLTGPEGPQHFGDGTRLSIL.